This T cell receptor beta chain derives from a study of shared clonotypes between healthy human individuals. Looking at the study overall: Every donor yielded three CD4 naive, three CD4 memory, two CD8 naive and one CD8 memory plate. Study-wide points: Read depth was anticipated to influence clonotype sharing among donors. Sharing across four donors was highest in naive CD4 (roughly 5%) and lowest in memory CD8 (roughly 0.4%).

Memory CD4+ cells were the fraction left after CD45RA+ naive selection. As to this clone: Antigen specificity is unknown.

Sequencing was performed with immunoSEQ multiplex PCR; in TCRdb, only in-frame clones are kept and a portion is missing. This sample yields over 400,000 clones, of which more than 95% are seen a single time; 0.055% to 0.075% belongs to the top ten. The sequencing sample was made of naive CD4+ T cells sorted from blood. The subset: CD45RA+ positively selected. The sequence was obtained from a woman younger than 45 in good health.

The chain's CDR3 is CASSLHRRALKPGELFF. The CDR3 DNA sequence: TGTGCCAGCAGCTTACACCGTCGGGCTTTGAAGCCCGGGGAGCTGTTTTTT. This chain connects TRBV7-3 to TRBJ2-2; D gene ambiguous. With 2 bases removed from V and 6 bases from J, the gap between germline ends came to 19 bases. This CDR3 comprises 17 residues. Germline lookup yields CDR1 SGHTA and CDR2 FQGTGA. Supplemented by reference TRBV7-3 and TRBJ2-2, the full variable domain reads GAGVSQTPSNKVTEKGKYVELRCDPISGHTALYWYRQSLGQGPEFLIYFQGTGAADDSGLPNDRFFAVRPEGSVSTLKIQRTERGDSAVYLCASSLHRRALKPGELFFGEGSRLTVL.